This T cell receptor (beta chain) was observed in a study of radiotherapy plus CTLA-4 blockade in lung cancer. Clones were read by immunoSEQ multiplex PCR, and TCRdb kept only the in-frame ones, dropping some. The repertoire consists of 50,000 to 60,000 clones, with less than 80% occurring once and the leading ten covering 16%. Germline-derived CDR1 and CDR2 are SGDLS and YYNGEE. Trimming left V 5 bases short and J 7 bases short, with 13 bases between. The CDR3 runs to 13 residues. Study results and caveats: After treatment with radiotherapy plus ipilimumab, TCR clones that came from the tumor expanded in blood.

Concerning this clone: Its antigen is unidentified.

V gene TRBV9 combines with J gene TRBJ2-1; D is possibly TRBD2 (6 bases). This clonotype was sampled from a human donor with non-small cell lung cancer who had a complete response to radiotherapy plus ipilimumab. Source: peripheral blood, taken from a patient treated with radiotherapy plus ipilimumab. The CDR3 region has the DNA TGTGCCAGCAGTCCCACCGGGACTAATGAGCAGTTCTTC. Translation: CASSPTGTNEQFF.